Each of the 3 T cell receptor beta chains below was sequenced from the same sample in a study of neurological immune-mediated disorders. From the 5' RACE reads, TCRdb called clonotypes with MiXCR, one entry per CDR3 protein. Of roughly 19,000 distinct CDR3 sequences in the sample, around 16% are singletons; the top ten hold 15%. The sequencing input was PBMCs. All receptors derive from a female donor with HTLV-1-associated myelopathy (HAM/TSP).

This clonotype was observed many times. The genes are TRBV20-1 and TRBJ2-7; no definite D call. The CDR3 runs 14 residues. Germline-derived CDR1 and CDR2 are DFQATT and SNEGSKA (reference sequence). Trimming stripped 1 base from V and 3 bases from J, with 13 bases between. This CDR3 reads CSARGSGGLYEQYF. In DNA form, the CDR3 reads TGCAGTGCTAGAGGGTCAGGTGGGCTCTACGAGCAGTACTTC.

Within the sample, this clonotype is medium-sized. The genes are TRBV10-3 and TRBJ2-3; D is perhaps TRBD2 (6 bases). With 8 bases removed from V and 1 base from J, the gap between germline ends came to 13 bases. The CDR3 has 14 residues. Germline-derived CDR1 and CDR2 are ENHRY and SYGVKD. Written as DNA, the CDR3 is TGTGCCATCTTGGGGGGTCCTGGCACAGATACGCAGTATTTT. Translated, it gives CAILGGPGTDTQYF.

This clonotype showed up many times. The V call is TRBV10-1, the J call TRBJ2-7; no clear D. V was cut by 2 bases and J by 0 bases, with 5 bases left in between. Per the germline V gene, CDR1 is WNHNN and CDR2 is SYGVQD (reference sequence). The CDR3 length is 13 residues. The CDR3 reads CASSETISYEQYF. The CDR3 DNA reads as TGCGCCAGCAGTGAGACTATCTCCTACGAGCAGTACTTC.